This T cell receptor (beta chain) was identified in a study of cytotoxic CD8 clonotypes in ibrutinib-treated CLL. Study information: The taking of response samples occurred after a median around 11 months of treatment, with a range of 6 to 36.

The protocol was immunoSEQ multiplex PCR, while the TCRdb copy is restricted to in-frame clones and leaves out a portion. The table has fewer than 400,000 clones, approximately 67% seen once; the top ten hold under 8%. Findings of the study overall: For progressing versus sustained-remission patients, sampling times were not the same.

Investigators sourced around 2 micrograms of genomic DNA from cryopreserved PBMCs for TCR beta libraries. For this clone: No antigen is known for it.

The CDR3 runs 16 residues. Germline V CDR1 and CDR2: SGHVS, FNYEAQ. V was clipped by 1 base and J by 7 bases; unmatched bases: 10. The chain employs TRBV7-6 and TRBJ2-7, with 10 bases fitting TRBD1. This TCR was recovered from a human donor with chronic lymphocytic leukemia. Sample: PBMCs, taken after 36 months of ibrutinib treatment. CDR3 bases: TGTGCCAGCAGCTTAGTGTGGGGGGACAGGGGAGGTGAGCAGTACTTC. The encoded protein is CASSLVWGDRGGEQYF.